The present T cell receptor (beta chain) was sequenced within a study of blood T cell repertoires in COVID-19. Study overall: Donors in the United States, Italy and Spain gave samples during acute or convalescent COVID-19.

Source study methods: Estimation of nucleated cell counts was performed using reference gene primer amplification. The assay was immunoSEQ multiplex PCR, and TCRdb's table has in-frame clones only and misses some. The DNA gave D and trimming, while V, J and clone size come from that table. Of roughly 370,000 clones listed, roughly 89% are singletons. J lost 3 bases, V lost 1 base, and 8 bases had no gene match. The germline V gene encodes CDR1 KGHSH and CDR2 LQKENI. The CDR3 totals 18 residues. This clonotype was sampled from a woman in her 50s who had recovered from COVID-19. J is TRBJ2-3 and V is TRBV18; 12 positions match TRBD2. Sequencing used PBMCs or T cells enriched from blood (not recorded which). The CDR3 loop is CASSPQFLAGGRTDTQYF. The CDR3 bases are TGTGCCAGCTCACCACAGTTCCTAGCGGGGGGGCGAACAGATACGCAGTATTTT.